This entry describes one T cell receptor (beta chain). Its antigen remains unidentified. The CDR3 has 15 amino acids. The V gene lost 3 bases and the J gene lost 0 bases, with 11 bases spanning the gap. The germline CDR1 and CDR2 sequences are SGHKS and YYEKEE (reference sequence). One entry per CDR3 protein results from TCRdb running MiXCR on the 5' RACE reads. Here the sample spans 300,000 to 400,000 distinct CDR3 sequences, approximately 9% being singletons. The sample originates from a study of T cells after yellow fever vaccination. Study-wide results and caveats: Subsequent booster samples again held most clones from primary vaccination (approximately 95% CD4, over 80% CD8). Compared with primary, the secondary response was weaker and peaked at day 5, not 15. A small proportion of clonotypes was detected in both the CD4 and CD8 compartments. The presence of abundant clonotypes contaminating from the bulk population was possible in FACS-sorted repertoires.

The TCR sequence derives from a man between 18 and 35 years old who received the YFV17D yellow fever vaccine. Sequenced material: PBMCs, taken on the day of the first yellow fever vaccination. V and J are TRBV5-5 and TRBJ2-3, with a weak D call TRBD2 (6 bases). The CDR3 nucleotides read TGTGCCAGCAGCTACATAGGGACTAGCACAGATACGCAGTATTTT. Its protein is CASSYIGTSTDTQYF. Together with reference TRBV5-5 and TRBJ2-3, the CDR3 gives the full variable domain: DAGVTQSPTHLIKTRGQQVTLRCSPISGHKSVSWYQQVLGQGPQFIFQYYEKEERGRGNFPDRFSARQFPNYSSELNVNALLLGDSALYLCASSYIGTSTDTQYFGPGTRLTVL.